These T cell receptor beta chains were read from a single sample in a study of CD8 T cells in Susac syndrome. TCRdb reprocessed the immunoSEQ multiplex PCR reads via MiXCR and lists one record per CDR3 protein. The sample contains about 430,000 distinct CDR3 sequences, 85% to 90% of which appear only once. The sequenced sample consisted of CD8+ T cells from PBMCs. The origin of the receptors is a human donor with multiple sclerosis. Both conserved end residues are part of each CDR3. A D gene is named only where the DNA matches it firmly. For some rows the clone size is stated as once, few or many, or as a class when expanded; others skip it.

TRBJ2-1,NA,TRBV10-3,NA,TGTGCCATCAGTGTCATTGAGACAGTCTACAATGAGCAGTTCTTC,CAISVIETVYNEQFF
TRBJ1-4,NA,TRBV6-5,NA,TGTGCCAGCAGTTACTCGACGGTATATAATGAAAAACTGTTTTTT,CASSYSTVYNEKLFF
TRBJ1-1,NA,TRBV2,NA,TGTGCGACCATGGGGGTTACTGAAGCTTTCTTT,CATMGVTEAFF
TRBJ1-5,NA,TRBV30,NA,TGTGCCTGGACCGACGGGGGAAATCAGCCCCAGCATTTT,CAWTDGGNQPQHF
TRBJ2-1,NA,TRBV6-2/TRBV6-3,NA,TGTGCCAGCAGTTATTGGGGGTCCGGCAATGAGCAGTTCTTC,CASSYWGSGNEQFF
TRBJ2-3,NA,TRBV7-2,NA,TGTGCCAGCAGCCAGCCGTTAAGATCCACAGATACGCAGTATTTT,CASSQPLRSTDTQYF
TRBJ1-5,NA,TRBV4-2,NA,TGTGCCAGCAGCCAAGAGGCATCCAGTCTTCTTCAGCCCCAGCATTTT,CASSQEASSLLQPQHF
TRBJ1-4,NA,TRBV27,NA,TGTGCCAGCAGACGAACAGGGTATGCAACTAATGAAAAACTGTTTTTT,CASRRTGYATNEKLFF
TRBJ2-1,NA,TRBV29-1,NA,TGCAGCGTTGAATCGGCGCAGTCGGGTGAGCAGTTCTTC,CSVESAQSGEQFF
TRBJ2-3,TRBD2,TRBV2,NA,TGTGCCAGCAGTCTCGAGACTAGCGGGAGTCCGGATACGCAGTATTTT,CASSLETSGSPDTQYF
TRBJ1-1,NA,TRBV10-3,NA,TGTGCCATCAGTGAGTCGGGGGGGAACACTGAAGCTTTCTTT,CAISESGGNTEAFF
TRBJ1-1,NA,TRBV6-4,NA,TGTGCCAGCAGTAGGCGGGTTGGGAACACTGAAGCTTTCTTT,CASSRRVGNTEAFF
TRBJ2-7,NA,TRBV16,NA,TGTGCCAGCAGCCAATTACCGAGTACCTACGAGCAGTACTTC,CASSQLPSTYEQYF
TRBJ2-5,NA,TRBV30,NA,TGTGCCTGGAGTGACAGGGAAACGACGTTCGGGACCCAGTACTTC,CAWSDRETTFGTQYF
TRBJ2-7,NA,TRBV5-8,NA,TGTGCCAGCAGGGACTTCCCAACCGAGCAGTACTTC,CASRDFPTEQYF
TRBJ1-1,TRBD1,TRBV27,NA,TGTGCCAGCATCAGAGGGGGCAATGAAGCTTTCTTT,CASIRGGNEAFF
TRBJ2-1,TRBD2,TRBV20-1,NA,TGCAGTGCTCGCCCCACTAGCGGGGGGGCCGGGGAGCAGTTCTTC,CSARPTSGGAGEQFF
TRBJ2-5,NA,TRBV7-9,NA,TGTGCCAGCAGCCAGCCAGGCAGGGGTCTTGAGACCCAGTACTTC,CASSQPGRGLETQYF
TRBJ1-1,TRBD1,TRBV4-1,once,TGCGCCAGCAGCCCCACCAACAGGGGGATGAACACTGAAGCTTTCTTT,CASSPTNRGMNTEAFF
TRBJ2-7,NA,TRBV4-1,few,TGCGCCAGCAGCCCAGCGCACGGACCCTCCTACGAGCAGTACTTC,CASSPAHGPSYEQYF
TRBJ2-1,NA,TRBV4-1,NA,TGCGCCAGCAGCCAAGATAATTTGCAGGGTATCTACAATGAGCAGTTCTTC,CASSQDNLQGIYNEQFF
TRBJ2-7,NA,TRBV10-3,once,TGTGCCATCAGTGAGTCGGCCCATTCCTCCTACGAGCAGTACTTC,CAISESAHSSYEQYF
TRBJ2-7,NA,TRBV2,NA,TGTGCCAGCAGTGAAGCCCTCTGGGTCCCGACCTACGAGCAGTACTTC,CASSEALWVPTYEQYF
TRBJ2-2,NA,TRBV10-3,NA,TGTGCCATCAGTACTCCGGACGTGAACACCGGGGAGCTGTTTTTT,CAISTPDVNTGELFF
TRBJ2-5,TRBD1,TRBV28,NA,TGTGCCAGCAGTCGGCAGGCAGGGGGCGAAGAGACCCAGTACTTC,CASSRQAGGEETQYF
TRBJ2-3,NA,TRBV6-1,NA,TGTGCCAGCAGTGAAGAGCAGTGGGACGCACGTTCAGATACGCAGTATTTT,CASSEEQWDARSDTQYF
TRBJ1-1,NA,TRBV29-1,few,TGCAGCGTTCAGGGTGACACTGAAGCTTTCTTT,CSVQGDTEAFF